These 10 T cell receptor beta chains originate from one sample sequenced in a study of blood T cell repertoires in COVID-19. Here immunoSEQ multiplex PCR was the method, and the copy in TCRdb shows in-frame clones only, minus some. This table holds 12,000 or so clones, approximately 85% found once. The sample consisted of peripheral blood. These receptors were obtained from a woman aged 60 to 75 with acute or convalescent COVID-19.

This chain connects TRBV15 to TRBJ2-3; D perhaps matches TRBD2 (6 bases). The CDR3 spans 14 residues. Germline V gene lookup returns CDR1 LNHNV and CDR2 YYDKDF (reference sequence). Trimming took off 5 bases at V and 2 bases at J, with 11 bases between the two ends. For the CDR3, the DNA is TGTGCCACCAGCGTGGGACTGTCCACAGATACGCAGTATTTT. The encoded protein is CATSVGLSTDTQYF.

The rearrangement uses TRBV15 and TRBJ1-5; D is possibly TRBD1 (5 bases). There are 16 residues in the CDR3. Germline CDR1 and CDR2: LNHNV and YYDKDF (reference sequence). V was shortened by 2 bases and J by 0 bases, with 11 bases between the two germline ends. Written as DNA, the CDR3 is TGTGCCACCAGCAGACCGACAGTCTATAGCAATCAGCCCCAGCATTTT. Encoded protein: CATSRPTVYSNQPQHF.

The chain recombines TRBV12-3 or TRBV12-4 with TRBJ1-2; D gene ambiguous. The length of the CDR3 is 13 residues. The V end lost 2 bases, the J end lost 0 bases, and 4 bases lay between the germline ends. As DNA, the CDR3 is TGTGCCAGCAGTTTAACATCTAACTATGGCTACACCTTC. Protein sequence: CASSLTSNYGYTF.

The chain links TRBV10-3 to TRBJ2-1; 7 positions match TRBD2. The V gene end was trimmed by 6 bases and the J gene end by 7 bases; junction bases not matched to a gene: 12. This CDR3 region has 15 residues. CDR1 is ENHRY, CDR2 SYGVKD, per germline. DNA for the CDR3: TGTGCCATCAGGGGGAGCGGGGACCCTTGGAATGAGCAGTTCTTC. Its translation: CAIRGSGDPWNEQFF.

The chain links TRBV18 to TRBJ2-1, with 12 nucleotides matching TRBD2. There are 16 residues in the CDR3. CDR1 KGHSH and CDR2 LQKENI come from the germline V gene. The V segment lost 5 bases and the J segment 2 bases; nucleotides outside the gene matches: 4. The CDR3 coding sequence is TGTGCCAGCTCATCAACTAGCGGGGGGACCTACAATGAGCAGTTCTTC. Translation: CASSSTSGGTYNEQFF.

This clone was seen just once. This sequence joins TRBV9 and TRBJ1-1; unclear D gene. CDR3 length equals 13 residues. Trimming shortened V by 7 bases and J by 1 base, and 11 bases separated the two germline ends. Germline assignment: CDR1 SGDLS and CDR2 YYNGEE. The CDR3 nucleotides are TGTGCCAGCGCCCGGGATCCGAACACTGAAGCTTTCTTT. Its protein is CASARDPNTEAFF.

The rearrangement uses TRBV2 and TRBJ2-3; the D is unclear. Germline V gene lookup returns CDR1 SNHLY and CDR2 FYNNEI. The V end lost 9 bases, the J end lost 6 bases, and 10 bases lay between the germline ends. CDR3 size: 11 residues. The CDR3 here is CASSKQDTQYF. The CDR3 nucleotides are TGTGCCAGTTCTAAACAGGATACGCAGTATTTT.

J is TRBJ2-5 and V is TRBV27; tentative D call: TRBD1 (5 bases). This CDR3 has 14 amino acids. The V end was cut by 5 bases, the J end by 1 base, with 11 bases between. CDR1 and CDR2 from the germline V gene are MNHEY and SMNVEV (reference sequence). CDR3 DNA: TGTGCCAGCAGTCTCCGACAGTTCCAAGAGACCCAGTACTTC. Protein: CASSLRQFQETQYF.

The chain carries TRBV5-1 and TRBJ2-7; TRBD2 matches at 12 bases. Germline CDR1 SGHRS, CDR2 YFSETQ. The CDR3 is 15 residues long. V lost 3 bases, J lost 2 bases, and 3 bases stayed unmatched. The CDR3 bases are TGCGCCAGCAGCTATTGGACTAGCGGGGCCTACGAGCAGTACTTC. This codes for CASSYWTSGAYEQYF.

V usage is TRBV5-8 and J usage is TRBJ1-1; 8 bases line up with TRBD1. Germline V lookup: CDR1 SGHTS, CDR2 YDEGEE. V shed 4 bases, J shed 6 bases, and the junction held 8 bases outside the gene matches. This CDR3 has 14 amino acids. The CDR3 loop is CASSPQGARSEAFF. The CDR3 nucleotides are TGTGCCAGCAGCCCTCAGGGGGCAAGGTCTGAAGCTTTCTTT.